The text below deals with one TCR beta chain. Its antigen is currently unknown. Autoimmune disease history or systemic immunosuppression barred patients. The data are from a study of OX40 agonist ivuxolimab in advanced cancers. The study, taken as a whole, reports: Normalized T-cell clonal expansion was also low in some nonresponders.

The protocol was immunoSEQ multiplex PCR, while the TCRdb copy is restricted to in-frame clones and leaves out a portion. Found here are more than 60,000 clones, about 81% of them singletons; the top ten hold roughly 5.3%. The germline gives CDR1 SNHLY, CDR2 FYNNEI. The V end was cut by 2 bases, the J end by 4 bases, with 8 bases between. CDR3 size: 14 residues. V usage is TRBV2 and J usage is TRBJ2-2, with D unresolved. The sequencing here drew on CD4+ or CD8+ T cells sorted from blood, taken in a trial of the OX40 agonist ivuxolimab. This clonotype was sampled from an adult with an advanced solid tumor such as melanoma, head and neck, liver or kidney cancer. The CDR3 protein is CASSELTGTGELFF. The CDR3 DNA is TGTGCCAGCAGTGAACTGACGGGCACCGGGGAGCTGTTTTTT.